One and the same sample provided the 32 T cell receptor beta chains below, sequenced in a study of cytomegalovirus exposure and HLA in healthy donors. The PCR was carried out with 60 Vbeta primers and 13 Jbeta primers. Generated by immunoSEQ multiplex PCR, the TCRdb table keeps only in-frame clones and is missing some. The sample has more than 140,000 clones; roughly 79% are singletons. The sample taken for sequencing was PBMCs. The receptors stem from a woman aged 40 to 50 in good health and CMV-seronegative.

The chain recombines TRBV28 with TRBJ2-7; weak D call: TRBD2 (5 bases). Germline V gene data show CDR1 as MDHEN and CDR2 as SYDVKM. V was shortened by 6 bases and J by 0 bases, with 15 bases between the two germline ends. CDR3 size: 15 residues. The CDR3 DNA reads as TGTGCCAGCAGCAATTCCGGGGTCCGCTCCTACGAGCAGTACTTC. It is translated as CASSNSGVRSYEQYF.

V gene TRBV28 combines with J gene TRBJ2-7, with D unresolved. The V end was cut by 2 bases, the J end by 3 bases, with 5 bases between. In germline, CDR1 is MDHEN, CDR2 SYDVKM. The CDR3 is 12 amino acids. The DNA for the CDR3 is TGTGCCAGCAGTTTAGTTATCTACGAGCAGTACTTC. It translates to CASSLVIYEQYF.

The chain carries TRBV6-5 and TRBJ2-7; TRBD1 aligns across 10 bases. CDR1 is MNHEY, CDR2 SVGAGI, per germline. Trimming took 6 bases from V and 4 from J; bases not matched to a gene: 6. This CDR3 has 14 amino acids. CDR3: CASRPDRGLYEQYF. CDR3 DNA: TGTGCCAGCAGGCCCGACAGGGGGCTATACGAGCAGTACTTC.

This chain uses TRBV29-1 with TRBJ2-7; 11 nucleotides align to TRBD2. The CDR3 spans 13 residues. Germline loops: CDR1 SQVTM, CDR2 ANQGSEA. Losses at the gene ends were 7 bases for V and 2 bases for J; bases not matched to a gene: 4. The CDR3 spells CSAVAGGAYEQYF. Written as DNA, the CDR3 is TGCAGCGCAGTAGCGGGAGGGGCCTACGAGCAGTACTTC.

A single count supports this clone. The V call is TRBV10-3, the J call TRBJ1-1, with a tentative D call TRBD1 (5 bases). Trimming shortened V by 4 bases and J by 1 base, and 10 bases separated the two germline ends. Germline V gives CDR1 ENHRY, CDR2 SYGVKD. There are 14 residues in the CDR3. CDR3 DNA: TGTGCCATCAGTGCCCAGGGTTCGAACACTGAAGCTTTCTTT. It encodes CAISAQGSNTEAFF.

A few counts support this clone. This chain uses TRBV15 with TRBJ2-1; unclear D gene. Trimming removed 0 bases from V and 0 bases from J, with 12 bases in between. Germline V gene lookup returns CDR1 LNHNV and CDR2 YYDKDF (reference sequence). The CDR3 is 17 amino acids. In DNA form, the CDR3 reads TGTGCCACCAGCAGAGATATTTCAGTTCTCTCCTACAATGAGCAGTTCTTC. Its protein product is CATSRDISVLSYNEQFF.

This chain links TRBV7-9 with TRBJ2-4, with TRBD1 as a possible D gene (5 bases). This CDR3 is 15 amino acids long. Germline V gene data show CDR1 as SEHNR and CDR2 as FQNEAQ (reference sequence). Trimming removed 2 bases from V and 12 bases from J, with 20 bases in between. The CDR3 protein is CASSLRQSQADSQYF. The CDR3 nucleotides read TGTGCCAGCAGCTTACGTCAGTCACAGGCCGACAGTCAGTACTTC.

The chain links TRBV18 to TRBJ1-5; TRBD1 matches at 8 bases. CDR1 is KGHSH and CDR2 is LQKENI in the germline V gene. J lost 6 bases, V lost 2 bases, and 9 bases had no gene match. The CDR3 covers 16 residues. CDR3 sequence reads: CASSPEAGGRGQPQHF. CDR3 nucleotide sequence: TGTGCCAGCTCACCAGAGGCAGGGGGCCGCGGTCAGCCCCAGCATTTT. The variable domain in full, completed from reference TRBV18 and TRBJ1-5, reads NAGVMQNPRHLVRRRGQEARLRCSPMKGHSHVYWYRQLPEEGLKFMVYLQKENIIDESGMPKERFSAEFPKEGPSILRIQQVVRGDSAAYFCASSPEAGGRGQPQHFGDGTRLSIL.

The rearrangement joins TRBV7-2 to TRBJ2-3; D perhaps matches TRBD2 (5 bases). Germline-derived CDR1 and CDR2 are SGHTA and FQGNSA. V lost 10 bases and J lost 6, with 14 bases in between. This CDR3 is 12 amino acids long. The CDR3, as DNA: TGTGCCAAGGCGGCGGGTCAGGATACGCAGTATTTT. Translated, it gives CAKAAGQDTQYF.

This clone was detected only a few times. This chain links TRBV5-1 with TRBJ2-3; 9 bases match TRBD2. The V gene end was trimmed by 0 bases and the J gene end by 4 bases; junction bases not matched to a gene: 9. Germline CDR1 and CDR2: SGHRS and YFSETQ. CDR3 length equals 17 residues. The CDR3 region is CASSLGIGSGSADTQYF. CDR3 in DNA: TGCGCCAGCAGCTTGGGGATTGGTAGCGGGAGTGCAGATACGCAGTATTTT. The complete variable domain, with remaining parts taken from reference TRBV5-1 and TRBJ2-3, reads KAGVTQTPRYLIKTRGQQVTLSCSPISGHRSVSWYQQTPGQGLQFLFEYFSETQRNKGNFPGRFSGRQFSNSRSEMNVSTLELGDSALYLCASSLGIGSGSADTQYFGPGTRLTVL.

This clone was observed a single time. DNA for the CDR3: TGTGCCAGCAGCCATATACTCGACAGCATCTATGGCTACACCTTC. This sequence encodes CASSHILDSIYGYTF. The chain uses TRBV9 and TRBJ1-2; weak D call: TRBD1 (5 bases). The germline V gene encodes CDR1 SGDLS and CDR2 YYNGEE. V was clipped by 4 bases and J by 4 bases, with 17 bases between them. This CDR3 comprises 15 residues.

The V call is TRBV5-1, the J call TRBJ2-5; 11 bases are a match to TRBD2. Germline CDR1 SGHRS, CDR2 YFSETQ. This CDR3 contains 18 residues. Trimming cost V 5 bases and J 3 bases; bases outside gene matches: 15. In nucleotides, the CDR3 is TGCGCCAGCAGTCCCCGGGTTAGCGGGAGGGCCGGGGAAGAGACCCAGTACTTC. This translates into CASSPRVSGRAGEETQYF.

Only one count was recorded for this clone. The V call is TRBV30, the J call TRBJ1-6; D might be TRBD1 (5 bases). The germline CDR1 and CDR2 sequences are GTSNPN and SVGIG (reference sequence). The CDR3 spans 15 residues. V was clipped by 1 base and J by 9 bases, with 16 bases between them. The DNA for the CDR3 is TGTGCCTGGAGTGCACACGCAGGGTTAGGTTCACCCCTCCACTTT. Protein: CAWSAHAGLGSPLHF.

The rearrangement joins TRBV27 to TRBJ2-5; TRBD1 aligns across 11 bases. Near its end, the DNA agrees better with TRBJ2-7, so the J call may be wrong. Germline CDR1 is MNHEY and CDR2 is SMNVEV (reference sequence). The CDR3 is made up of 13 amino acids. The CDR3 bases are TGTGCCAGCAGCGGGACAGGGGGCTACGAGCAGTACTTC. Residues: CASSGTGGYEQYF.

The rearrangement uses TRBV6-5 and TRBJ1-5, with TRBD1 as a possible D gene (5 bases). Trimming took 10 bases from V and 2 from J, leaving 12 bases between them. Per germline, CDR1 MNHEY and CDR2 SVGAGI. This CDR3 has 13 amino acids. This chain's CDR3 is CAIGRDGNQPQHF. Written as DNA, the CDR3 is TGTGCCATCGGCAGGGATGGCAATCAGCCCCAGCATTTT.

Regarding this clone: The germline gene is not matched at one end of the junction; a read error may be the cause. The rearrangement uses TRBV7-9 and TRBJ2-1; possible D gene TRBD2, 7 bases. From germline, CDR1 is SEHNR and CDR2 FQNEAQ (reference sequence). This CDR3 comprises 19 residues. The CDR3 spells CSSSLVTPRGGTAYNEQFF. The CDR3 region has the DNA TGTTCCAGCAGCTTAGTGACCCCGAGGGGGGGAACTGCCTACAATGAGCAGTTCTTC.

V is TRBV5-1 and J is TRBJ1-2; TRBD1 matches at 9 bases. Per the germline V gene, CDR1 is SGHRS and CDR2 is YFSETQ. The CDR3 spans 13 residues. V lost 5 bases, J lost 6 bases, and 5 bases stayed unmatched. This chain's CDR3 is CASSYRDRDGYTF. The CDR3 DNA reads as TGCGCCAGCAGTTATCGGGACAGGGATGGCTACACCTTC.

The chain uses TRBV27 and TRBJ2-7; 7 nucleotides agree with TRBD1. CDR1 MNHEY and CDR2 SMNVEV come from the germline V gene (reference sequence). The CDR3 is made up of 15 amino acids. The J segment lost 2 bases and the V segment lost 5 bases, leaving 9 bases of the junction unmatched. CDR3 residues: CASSPYGQATYEQYF. As DNA, the CDR3 is TGTGCCAGCAGTCCCTACGGACAGGCCACCTACGAGCAGTACTTC.

The CDR3 sequence: CASSFFRLGGELFF. The CDR3 DNA reads TGTGCCAGCAGCTTTTTTAGACTCGGCGGGGAGCTGTTTTTT. The chain couples TRBV7-2 to TRBJ2-2; no reliable D call. Trimming took 3 bases from V and 7 from J, leaving 12 bases between them. This CDR3 comprises 14 residues. Germline V gene sequence: CDR1 SGHTA, CDR2 FQGNSA. The whole variable domain, remainder taken from reference TRBV7-2 and TRBJ2-2, is GAGVSQSPSNKVTEKGKDVELRCDPISGHTALYWYRQSLGQGLEFLIYFQGNSAPDKSGLPSDRFSAERTGGSVSTLTIQRTQQEDSAVYLCASSFFRLGGELFFGEGSRLTVL.

The chain recombines TRBV5-8 with TRBJ2-1, with D unresolved. CDR3 length equals 14 residues. The V gene lost 1 base and the J gene lost 5 bases, with 10 bases spanning the gap. The germline gives CDR1 SGHTS, CDR2 YDEGEE. This CDR3 reads CASSLQVNNNEQFF. The CDR3 DNA follows: TGTGCCAGCAGCTTGCAGGTCAACAACAATGAGCAGTTCTTC. Full variable domain (rest looked up from reference TRBV5-8 and TRBJ2-1): EAGVTQSPTHLIKTRGQQATLRCSPISGHTSVYWYQQALGLGLQFLLWYDEGEERNRGNFPPRFSGRQFPNYSSELNVNALELEDSALYLCASSLQVNNNEQFFGPGTRLTVL.

This chain joins TRBV7-8 and TRBJ2-1; 8 bases match TRBD2. The ends lost 0 bases at V and 0 bases at J; junction bases unmatched: 10. The CDR3 length is 19 residues. CDR1 SGHVS and CDR2 FQNEAQ come from the germline V gene. CDR3 sequence: CASSLARTGGGGSYNEQFF. The CDR3 DNA reads as TGTGCCAGCAGCTTAGCGAGGACCGGGGGGGGCGGCTCCTACAATGAGCAGTTCTTC.

The rearrangement links TRBV10-1 to TRBJ2-7, with TRBD1 as a possible D gene (7 bases). V was trimmed by 0 bases and J by 3 bases, leaving 15 bases between them. CDR1 and CDR2 (germline): WNHNN, SYGVQD (reference sequence). The CDR3 is 16 residues long. The CDR3 protein is CASSESEGASFYEQYF. In DNA form, the CDR3 reads TGCGCCAGCAGTGAGTCGGAGGGGGCATCATTCTACGAGCAGTACTTC.

The V gene is TRBV6-5, the J gene TRBJ1-2, with D uncertain. Deletions cut 0 bases from V and 3 bases from J, with 14 bases between. The CDR3 has 16 residues. CDR1 is MNHEY, CDR2 SVGAGI, per germline. The CDR3 DNA sequence: TGTGCCAGCAGTTACTCAGGTGCGGTAGCAGACTATGGCTACACCTTC. It is translated as CASSYSGAVADYGYTF.

This clone is a singleton in its sample. The chain recombines TRBV10-3 with TRBJ1-3; no firm D call. The CDR3 spans 13 residues. V was cut by 6 bases and J by 7 bases, with 13 bases left in between. Germline values: CDR1 ENHRY, CDR2 SYGVKD. The CDR3 here is CAISLPGGNTIYF. In DNA form, the CDR3 reads TGTGCCATCAGCCTACCAGGAGGGAACACCATATATTTT.

This chain joins TRBV19 and TRBJ1-6; a possible D gene is TRBD1 (5 bases). The V gene lost 5 bases and the J gene lost 7 bases, with 12 bases spanning the gap. This CDR3 is 14 amino acids long. Per germline, CDR1 LNHDA and CDR2 SQIVND (reference sequence). The DNA of the CDR3 is TGTGCCAGTAGTTCTACAGGCCTGAATTCACCCCTCCACTTT. As protein: CASSSTGLNSPLHF.

This chain's CDR3 is CASSLMASGGETQYF. CDR3 coding DNA: TGTGCCAGCAGCTTGATGGCTAGCGGAGGGGAGACCCAGTACTTC. The J gene is TRBJ2-5, the V gene TRBV5-6, with 7 nucleotides matching TRBD2. V lost 1 base and J lost 5; bases outside the gene matches: 8. The CDR3 length is 15 residues. CDR1 and CDR2 (germline): SGHDT, YYEEEE.

In this sample, this clone turned up once. The chain recombines TRBV7-8 with TRBJ1-2; weak D call: TRBD1 (6 bases). The CDR3 covers 19 residues. CDR1 and CDR2 from the germline V gene are SGHVS and FQNEAQ. The ends were cut back, 0 bases at V and 1 base at J, with 21 bases in the middle. CDR3 in amino acids: CASSLAGGRDSHLNYGYTF. The CDR3 DNA follows: TGTGCCAGCAGCTTAGCAGGGGGAAGAGACTCACACCTTAACTATGGCTACACCTTC.

The chain combines TRBV6-4 with TRBJ1-5; 12 bases are shared with TRBD1. Germline-derived CDR1 and CDR2 are MRHNA and SNTAGT. Trimming cost V 2 bases and J 6 bases; bases outside gene matches: 8. The CDR3 runs to 17 residues. The CDR3 sequence is CASSDPGDRGHCQPQHF. CDR3 nucleotides: TGTGCCAGCAGTGACCCGGGGGACAGGGGGCATTGTCAGCCCCAGCATTTT.

The rearrangement uses TRBV19 and TRBJ1-2, with 9 nucleotides matching TRBD1. The CDR3 totals 15 residues. V lost 4 bases to trimming and J lost 3 bases; unmatched junction nucleotides: 6. Germline V CDR1 and CDR2: LNHDA, SQIVND (reference sequence). In DNA form, the CDR3 reads TGTGCCAGTAGTAAAACAGGGGGCGCGGACTATGGCTACACCTTC. Residues: CASSKTGGADYGYTF. Supplemented by reference TRBV19 and TRBJ1-2, the full variable domain reads DGGITQSPKYLFRKEGQNVTLSCEQNLNHDAMYWYRQDPGQGLRLIYYSQIVNDFQKGDIAEGYSVSREKKESFPLTVTSAQKNPTAFYLCASSKTGGADYGYTFGSGTRLTVV.

The chain carries TRBV4-1 and TRBJ2-2; possibly TRBD1 for D (6 bases). The CDR3 has 18 residues. The germline gives CDR1 MGHRA, CDR2 YSYEKL. Trimming shortened V by 1 base and J by 7 bases, and 22 bases separated the two germline ends. The CDR3 protein is CASSQGRTVGANVGELFF. The CDR3 bases are TGCGCCAGCAGCCAAGGACGGACAGTCGGGGCAAACGTCGGGGAGCTGTTTTTT.

The chain carries TRBV4-3 and TRBJ1-1; a possible D gene is TRBD1 (5 bases). Germline lookup yields CDR1 LGHNA and CDR2 YSLEER. V was clipped by 1 base and J by 2 bases, with 11 bases between them. The length of the CDR3 is 15 residues. Here the CDR3 DNA reads TGCGCCAGCAGCCAAGGGGCAGGGCGAAACACTGAAGCTTTCTTT. Protein product: CASSQGAGRNTEAFF.

V gene TRBV6-5 combines with J gene TRBJ2-5; 11 nucleotides line up with TRBD1. The V segment lost 6 bases and the J segment 6 bases; nucleotides outside the gene matches: 6. The germline gives CDR1 MNHEY, CDR2 SVGAGI. The CDR3 covers 14 residues. The CDR3 spells CASRWTGGGKTQYF. The CDR3 DNA sequence: TGTGCCAGCAGATGGACAGGGGGCGGAAAGACCCAGTACTTC.